The 32 T cell receptor beta chains presented below share a single source sample, sequenced in a study of blood T cell repertoires in COVID-19. TCRdb keeps only in-frame clones here, not all; method: immunoSEQ multiplex PCR. The data hold about 150,000 clones, with roughly 84% observed a single time. The sample taken for sequencing was peripheral blood. The receptors derive from a woman aged 60-70 years with COVID-19, enrolled during active disease.

The chain carries TRBV2 and TRBJ2-7; maybe TRBD1 (5 bases). CDR3 length equals 11 residues. Trimming shortened V by 6 bases and J by 6 bases, and 9 bases separated the two germline ends. Germline loops: CDR1 SNHLY, CDR2 FYNNEI. The CDR3 protein is CASSLRAEQYF. The CDR3 nucleotides are TGTGCCAGCAGCCTCAGGGCCGAGCAGTACTTC.

The chain links TRBV9 to TRBJ1-2; weak D call: TRBD1 (5 bases). CDR3 length: 18 amino acids. The V gene lost 4 bases and the J gene lost 4 bases, with 26 bases spanning the gap. The germline CDR1 and CDR2 sequences are SGDLS and YYNGEE. The CDR3 DNA follows: TGTGCCAGCAGCTCTAGAGGGGACCGGGGGGGAGCTAGCTATGGCTACACCTTC. Protein: CASSSRGDRGGASYGYTF.

The chain has TRBV11-2 and TRBJ1-1; 8 bases are shared with TRBD1. The CDR3 loop spans 12 amino acids. After removal of 2 bases from V and 8 bases from J, the junction contained 1 base not matched to a gene. Germline V gene sequence: CDR1 SGHAT, CDR2 FQNNGV. In nucleotides, the CDR3 is TGTGCCAGCAGCTTATGGACAGGGGAAGCTTTCTTT. It encodes CASSLWTGEAFF.

The CDR3 region is CASGLDRESNQPQHF. The DNA of the CDR3 is TGTGCTAGTGGTTTGGACAGGGAGAGCAATCAGCCCCAGCATTTT. The chain carries TRBV12-5 and TRBJ1-5; weak D call: TRBD1 (6 bases). Germline CDR1 reads LGHNT; CDR2 reads FRNRAP. CDR3 length equals 15 residues. V shed 1 base and J shed 1 base, with 8 bases lying between them.

The V call is TRBV2, the J call TRBJ2-3, with D possibly TRBD2 on 7 matching bases. CDR1 and CDR2 from the germline V gene are SNHLY and FYNNEI. This CDR3 comprises 16 residues. Trimming left V 7 bases short and J 3 bases short, with 20 bases between. As DNA, the CDR3 is TGTGCCAGCAAAAAGGGGGGGCGTACTGGGACAGATACGCAGTATTTT. The encoded protein is CASKKGGRTGTDTQYF.

This clone was seen more than once but under ten times. The J gene is TRBJ2-3, the V gene TRBV10-1, with 7 bases identical to TRBD2. The junction had 2 bases not matched to a gene; V was cut back by 2 bases and J by 3 bases. Germline V lookup: CDR1 WNHNN, CDR2 SYGVQD (reference sequence). The CDR3 contains 14 residues. CDR3 residues: CASSEASGTDTQYF. The DNA for the CDR3 is TGCGCCAGCAGTGAGGCTAGCGGAACAGATACGCAGTATTTT.

The chain is built from TRBV11-3 and TRBJ2-2, with 11 bases aligning to TRBD2. Germline-derived CDR1 and CDR2 are SGHNT and YENEEA. V was pared by 3 bases and J by 6 bases, with 3 bases of the junction left unmatched. This CDR3 comprises 15 residues. The CDR3 loop is CASSFSGGASGELFF. The DNA of the CDR3 is TGTGCCAGCAGCTTTAGCGGGGGGGCCTCCGGGGAGCTGTTTTTT.

V gene TRBV5-4 combines with J gene TRBJ2-3; TRBD1 matches at 8 bases. Germline V gene sequence: CDR1 SGHNT, CDR2 YYREEE (reference sequence). The CDR3 totals 15 residues. Losses at the gene ends were 4 bases for V and 1 base for J; bases not matched to a gene: 5. The CDR3 here is CASSTRQGRTDTQYF. The CDR3 bases are TGTGCCAGCAGCACTCGACAGGGGCGCACAGATACGCAGTATTTT.

This clone was detected a few times. The genes are TRBV5-1 and TRBJ2-3; D call uncertain. The CDR3 runs to 12 residues. V was clipped by 1 base and J by 2 bases, with 2 bases between them. Germline lookup yields CDR1 SGHRS and CDR2 YFSETQ. The CDR3 DNA follows: TGCGCCAGCAGCTTGCTCACAGATACGCAGTATTTT. Its protein is CASSLLTDTQYF.

This chain links TRBV15 with TRBJ2-2; TRBD2 might be the D (6 bases). CDR1 and CDR2 (germline): LNHNV, YYDKDF (reference sequence). Trimming removed 3 bases from V and 6 bases from J, with 8 bases in between. CDR3 length equals 13 residues. This CDR3 reads CATSSGGPGELFF. As DNA, the CDR3 is TGTGCCACCAGCAGCGGGGGACCCGGGGAGCTGTTTTTT.

The chain is built from TRBV15 and TRBJ1-2, with D possibly being TRBD1 (6 bases). Looked up from germline, CDR1 is LNHNV and CDR2 is YYDKDF (reference sequence). The V end lost 5 bases, the J end lost 6 bases, and 19 bases lay between the germline ends. CDR3 length: 15 amino acids. The CDR3, as DNA: TGTGCCACCAGCGGACCGCCCAGGGGCAGCGATGGCTACACCTTC. This sequence encodes CATSGPPRGSDGYTF.

The V call is TRBV12-3 or TRBV12-4, the J call TRBJ1-6; D uncertain. CDR3 length equals 13 residues. The V end lost 6 bases, the J end lost 6 bases, and 9 bases lay between the germline ends. CDR3: CASRSPGNSPLHF. In DNA form, the CDR3 reads TGTGCCAGCAGATCCCCGGGTAATTCACCCCTCCACTTT.

The V call is TRBV7-2, the J call TRBJ2-3, with TRBD2 matching over 10 bases. With V trimmed by 1 base and J by 2 bases, 9 bases remained unmatched. Germline values: CDR1 SGHTA, CDR2 FQGNSA. The CDR3 runs to 18 residues. The CDR3: CASSLVGLAGGPTDTQYF. The CDR3 DNA follows: TGTGCCAGCAGCTTAGTCGGGTTAGCGGGAGGCCCCACAGATACGCAGTATTTT.

The rearrangement joins TRBV19 to TRBJ2-1; perhaps TRBD2 as D (6 bases). Trimming removed 5 bases from V and 0 bases from J, with 11 bases in between. This CDR3 is 15 amino acids long. CDR1 LNHDA and CDR2 SQIVND come from the germline V gene (reference sequence). CDR3 amino acids: CASSLGLFSYNEQFF. CDR3 in DNA: TGTGCCAGTAGTCTCGGACTATTCTCCTACAATGAGCAGTTCTTC.

The chain couples TRBV5-8 to TRBJ2-3, with D possibly matching TRBD1 (5 bases). The germline V and J ends were trimmed by 6 bases and 1 base, with 12 bases remaining between them. The CDR3 totals 14 residues. Germline V gene data show CDR1 as SGHTS and CDR2 as YDEGEE. The CDR3: CASTGRAGTDTQYF. CDR3 DNA sequence: TGTGCCAGCACGGGCAGGGCTGGCACAGATACGCAGTATTTT.

This chain uses TRBV2 with TRBJ1-5, with D maybe TRBD1 (5 bases). Per germline, CDR1 SNHLY and CDR2 FYNNEI. The CDR3 spans 15 residues. Trimming took 6 bases from V and 7 from J, leaving 19 bases between them. CDR3 in DNA: TGTGCCAGCAGCGCTCAGGGCGGGGGAGGACAGCCCCAGCATTTT. It specifies CASSAQGGGGQPQHF.

The chain joins TRBV6-5 to TRBJ2-1; 7 bases map to TRBD2. Trimming took 0 bases from V and 12 from J; bases not matched to a gene: 5. In germline, CDR1 is MNHEY, CDR2 SVGAGI. The CDR3 sequence is 13 residues long. CDR3 sequence reads: CASSYSASGRQFF. The CDR3 coding sequence is TGTGCCAGCAGTTACTCAGCTAGCGGAAGGCAGTTCTTC.

V gene TRBV6-1 combines with J gene TRBJ2-3; 7 bases are shared with TRBD1. Germline trimming cut 0 bases from V and 1 base from J; bases unmatched to any gene: 1. Germline values: CDR1 MNHNS, CDR2 SASEGT. The CDR3 runs 15 residues. DNA for the CDR3: TGTGCCAGCAGTGAAGCAGGGGGCCGCACAGATACGCAGTATTTT. Translated: CASSEAGGRTDTQYF.

V usage is TRBV5-5 and J usage is TRBJ2-7; 11 bases line up with TRBD1. The CDR3 spans 14 residues. Germline V gene sequence: CDR1 SGHKS, CDR2 YYEKEE (reference sequence). V lost 7 bases, J lost 7 bases, and 10 bases stayed unmatched. The CDR3 bases are TGTGCCAGCCGGGCCGGGACAGGGGGTCTAGAGCAGTACTTC. It codes for CASRAGTGGLEQYF.

The V gene is TRBV18, the J gene TRBJ1-5; D is undetermined. This CDR3 spans 16 amino acids. Trimming stripped 0 bases from V and 5 bases from J, with 14 bases between. Looked up from germline, CDR1 is KGHSH and CDR2 is LQKENI. The CDR3 nucleotides read TGTGCCAGCTCACCACCGCCCCCGACGAGGGATCAGCCCCAGCATTTT. Amino acid sequence: CASSPPPPTRDQPQHF.

The chain combines TRBV30 with TRBJ2-1; the match to TRBD1 covers 7 bases. CDR1 GTSNPN and CDR2 SVGIG come from the germline V gene (reference sequence). The CDR3 covers 13 residues. V shed 3 bases, J shed 7 bases, and the junction held 6 bases outside the gene matches. The CDR3 region has the DNA TGTGCCTGGAGAAGACAGGGTCGAAATGAGCAGTTCTTC. Residues: CAWRRQGRNEQFF.

CDR3 nucleotides: TGTGCCAGTAGTACCGACAGGGGGCGCAACAATGAGCAGTTCTTC. It yields the protein CASSTDRGRNNEQFF. The J gene is TRBJ2-1, the V gene TRBV19; 10 bases agree with TRBD1. CDR1 and CDR2 (germline): LNHDA, SQIVND (reference sequence). V gave up 4 bases and J gave up 5 bases; unmatched junction bases: 5. CDR3 size: 15 residues.

J is TRBJ2-1 and V is TRBV2; 9 nucleotides agree with TRBD1. The CDR3 covers 17 residues. Germline values: CDR1 SNHLY, CDR2 FYNNEI. Trimming at V came to 2 bases and at J to 2 bases, leaving 7 bases not matched to a gene. The CDR3 loop reads CASSEPQTGGTYNEQFF. CDR3 bases: TGTGCCAGCAGTGAACCTCAGACAGGGGGGACCTACAATGAGCAGTTCTTC.

The chain carries TRBV5-5 and TRBJ2-5; D perhaps matches TRBD2 (5 bases). The V gene's germline CDR1 is SGHKS and CDR2 YYEKEE (reference sequence). Between the trimmed V and J ends, which lost 4 bases and 5 bases, there was a span of 18 bases. This CDR3 has 15 amino acids. The CDR3 here is CASSAFGGWEETQYF. DNA for the CDR3: TGTGCCAGCAGCGCCTTTGGAGGATGGGAGGAGACCCAGTACTTC. The variable domain in full, completed from reference TRBV5-5 and TRBJ2-5, reads DAGVTQSPTHLIKTRGQQVTLRCSPISGHKSVSWYQQVLGQGPQFIFQYYEKEERGRGNFPDRFSARQFPNYSSELNVNALLLGDSALYLCASSAFGGWEETQYFGPGTRLLVL.

The CDR3 DNA reads as TGTGCCATCAGTAGGGGGGGACGGGATTACGAGCAGTACGTC. Amino acid sequence: CAISRGGRDYEQYV. V gene TRBV10-3 combines with J gene TRBJ2-7; D may be TRBD2 (7 bases). The CDR3 length is 14 residues. V was clipped by 5 bases and J by 4 bases, with 15 bases between them. The germline V gene encodes CDR1 ENHRY and CDR2 SYGVKD.

This chain links TRBV29-1 with TRBJ1-1; D gene unclear. This CDR3 has 13 residues. Trimming shortened V by 7 bases and J by 0 bases, and 12 bases separated the two germline ends. CDR1 is SQVTM, CDR2 ANQGSEA, per germline. CDR3 amino acids: CSANRNMNTEAFF. DNA of the CDR3: TGCAGCGCCAACCGTAACATGAACACTGAAGCTTTCTTT.

The rearrangement links TRBV24-1 to TRBJ2-1, with 8 bases aligning to TRBD1. Per germline, CDR1 KGHDR and CDR2 SFDVKD. The CDR3 runs to 16 residues. V was pared by 5 bases and J by 7 bases, with 12 bases of the junction left unmatched. The CDR3 protein is CATSGLDRGGGNEQFF. In DNA form, the CDR3 reads TGTGCCACCAGTGGATTAGACAGGGGAGGTGGGAATGAGCAGTTCTTC.

The CDR3 spells CASSIGTSQTKGNTEAFF. The CDR3 nucleotides are TGTGCCAGCAGCATCGGGACTTCCCAGACAAAAGGGAACACTGAAGCTTTCTTT. The chain combines TRBV9 with TRBJ1-1, with a possible D match to TRBD1 (5 bases). Trimming pared 4 bases from V and 1 base from J, leaving 23 bases between. The CDR3 runs 18 residues. The germline gives CDR1 SGDLS, CDR2 YYNGEE.

The chain has TRBV3-1 (or the pseudogene TRBV3-2) and TRBJ1-2; TRBD1 matches at 8 bases. After removal of 1 base from V and 4 bases from J, the junction contained 11 bases not matched to a gene. The CDR3 is 17 amino acids. Germline-derived CDR1 and CDR2 are LGHDT and YNNKEL (reference sequence). Written as DNA, the CDR3 is TGTGCCAGCAGCCAAGGCTTTAGGACAGGGCCTACCTATGGCTACACCTTC. Its protein is CASSQGFRTGPTYGYTF.

Note on this clone: Other DNA sequences from this sample encode an identical CDR3 as well. The chain joins TRBV5-1 to TRBJ1-4, with unresolved D. Germline V gene sequence: CDR1 SGHRS, CDR2 YFSETQ. Trimming pared 0 bases from V and 8 bases from J, leaving 11 bases between. The CDR3 runs 14 residues. The CDR3 loop reads CASSLGQAGEKLFF. The DNA for the CDR3 is TGCGCCAGCAGCTTGGGGCAGGCCGGCGAAAAACTGTTTTTT.

The V call is TRBV7-2, the J call TRBJ1-1, with TRBD1 matching over 9 bases. Trimming removed 5 bases from V and 0 bases from J; junction bases left unmatched: 7. Germline assignment: CDR1 SGHTA and CDR2 FQGNSA. This CDR3 has 16 amino acids. The CDR3 here is CASSHYRGRMNTEAFF. CDR3 in DNA: TGTGCCAGCAGCCACTACAGGGGGCGGATGAACACTGAAGCTTTCTTT.

The genes are TRBV21-1 and TRBJ2-1; whether TRBD2, the table's D call, matches the DNA was not checked. TRBV21-1 is listed as a pseudogene. The CDR3 sequence is 16 residues long. The CDR3 sequence is CASSKSGLAGINEQFF. As DNA, the CDR3 is TGTGCCAGCAGCAAATCAGGACTAGCGGGGATCAATGAGCAGTTCTTC.